These 11 T cell receptor beta chains were all obtained from the same sample, sequenced in a study of CD8 T cells in ankylosing spondylitis. No cognate antigen is known for these TCRs. TCRdb recomputed calls from the 5' RACE reads with MiXCR, one row per CDR3 protein. The table records hundreds of thousands of distinct CDR3 sequences, 17% of them present only once. Findings of the study overall: What appeared characteristic of ankylosing spondylitis blood was a TCR beta motif of fewer than ten highly homologous variants.

Sequences were obtained from blood, either unsorted or a sorted T cell fraction (not recorded which). These receptors all stem from a male donor with ankylosing spondylitis.

This clonotype has just a few counts. The chain links TRBV7-2 to TRBJ2-5; D is unclear. Germline assignment: CDR1 SGHTA and CDR2 FQGNSA. CDR3 length equals 14 residues. V lost 1 base and J lost 1, with 7 bases in between. CDR3 DNA sequence: TGTGCCAGCAGCTTAGACAGAGGCCAAGAGACCCAGTACTTC. Its protein product is CASSLDRGQETQYF.

V usage is TRBV7-3 and J usage is TRBJ2-3, with D unresolved. This CDR3 has 13 residues. Trimming removed 9 bases at V and 4 bases at J, with 14 bases between. Germline CDR1 SGHTA, CDR2 FQGTGA. CDR3 protein: CASSTRNPDTQYF. The CDR3, as DNA: TGTGCCAGTAGCACACGTAACCCAGATACGCAGTATTTT.

In DNA form, the CDR3 reads TGCAGTGCCCCCAGCCGGTCAGACTCCTACAATGAGCAGTTCTTC. Translated: CSAPSRSDSYNEQFF. This chain uses TRBV20-1 with TRBJ2-1, with D uncertain. Germline V gives CDR1 DFQATT, CDR2 SNEGSKA (reference sequence). The CDR3 spans 15 residues. With 6 bases removed from V and 0 bases from J, the gap between germline ends came to 15 bases.

The chain combines TRBV12-3 or TRBV12-4 with TRBJ2-5; D is unclear. V lost 3 bases to trimming and J lost 5 bases, with 10 bases between them. The CDR3 length is 13 residues. The CDR3 here is CASSFKVGETQYF. The CDR3 region has the DNA TGTGCCAGCAGTTTTAAAGTGGGGGAGACCCAGTACTTC.

The chain links TRBV12-3 or TRBV12-4 to TRBJ2-4; D tentatively reads TRBD1 or TRBD2 (5 bases each). V lost 0 bases to trimming and J lost 0 bases, with 6 bases between them. The CDR3 has 15 residues. In DNA, the CDR3 is TGTGCCAGCAGTTTAGCGGGGGTAGCCAAAAACATTCAGTACTTC. Encoded protein: CASSLAGVAKNIQYF.

As regards this clonotype: An end of the junction does not agree with germline; a read error may underlie this. The rearrangement links TRBV29-1 to TRBJ2-2, with D perhaps matching TRBD2 (6 bases). Germline values: CDR1 SQVTM, CDR2 ANQGSEA. There are 14 residues in the CDR3. In DNA, the CDR3 is TGCAGCGTTGATGGAGGGGTGGGTCCCGGGGACCTGTTTTTT. Translation: CSVDGGVGPGDLFF.

This clonotype was detected only a few times. The chain joins TRBV5-1 to TRBJ2-5; the match to TRBD1 covers 10 bases. This CDR3 comprises 15 residues. V lost 4 bases, J lost 2 bases, and 5 bases stayed unmatched. Germline assignment: CDR1 SGHRS and CDR2 YFSETQ. The CDR3 is CASSPGTGVQETQYF. The CDR3 bases are TGCGCCAGCAGCCCGGGGACAGGGGTACAAGAGACCCAGTACTTC.

The chain recombines TRBV9 with TRBJ1-5; perhaps TRBD1 as D (5 bases). Germline CDR1 SGDLS, CDR2 YYNGEE. Trimming shortened V by 3 bases and J by 1 base, and 14 bases separated the two germline ends. The CDR3 contains 16 residues. The CDR3 coding sequence is TGTGCCAGCAGCGCCGGGGGGTGGGTGAGCAATCAGCCCCAGCATTTT. It translates to CASSAGGWVSNQPQHF.

In nucleotides, the CDR3 is TGCAGCGCCCAGCGGGGGGGACCAGATACGCAGTATTTT. Its translation: CSAQRGGPDTQYF. J is TRBJ2-3 and V is TRBV29-1, with 10 bases matching TRBD2. Germline V gene data show CDR1 as SQVTM and CDR2 as ANQGSEA. CDR3 size: 13 residues. J lost 4 bases, V lost 7 bases, and 5 bases had no gene match.

CDR3 in amino acids: CSATVGTSGDNEQFF. The CDR3 DNA is TGCAGTGCGACAGTCGGGACTAGCGGGGACAATGAGCAGTTCTTC. The rearrangement links TRBV20-1 to TRBJ2-1; 13 nucleotides line up with TRBD2. Germline V lookup: CDR1 DFQATT, CDR2 SNEGSKA (reference sequence). The CDR3 is 15 residues long. V dropped 6 bases and J dropped 5; count of bases not matched to a gene: 7.

This clonotype was counted ten times or more. The rearrangement joins TRBV7-9 to TRBJ1-2; D might be TRBD1 (6 bases). From germline, CDR1 is SEHNR and CDR2 FQNEAQ (reference sequence). The CDR3 is 14 residues long. Deletions cut 4 bases from V and 4 bases from J, with 13 bases between. DNA of the CDR3: TGTGCCAGCAGCTCCTCGGGCAGGGGCTATGGCTACACCTTC. It yields the protein CASSSSGRGYGYTF.